This T cell receptor beta chain was sequenced during a study of cytomegalovirus exposure and HLA in healthy donors. Of note for this clone: Its matching antigen is unknown.

The PCR contained 60 Vbeta and 13 Jbeta primers. Measured with immunoSEQ multiplex PCR; TCRdb has only the in-frame clones, and not every one. The data contain about 190,000 clones, around 77% of them seen just once; the ten biggest clones take up about 1.6%. Study-level results: Beyond CMV serostatus, there was no information to go on about immune exposure.

The CDR3 length is 16 residues. V shed 5 bases, J shed 5 bases, and the junction held 14 bases outside the gene matches. Per the germline V gene, CDR1 is SGHRS and CDR2 is YFSETQ. This TCR was recovered from a woman aged 18 to 35 in good health and CMV-seronegative. The specimen was PBMCs. The chain links TRBV5-1 to TRBJ2-5; 8 bases are a match to TRBD1. This chain's CDR3 is CASSLNRGQGSETQYF. CDR3 nucleotides: TGCGCCAGCAGTCTTAACCGCGGACAGGGTAGTGAGACCCAGTACTTC.